The sequence of this T cell receptor beta chain was determined in a study of shared T cell receptors in the human thymus. This clone was counted once. Repertoires were generated with immunoSEQ multiplex PCR, while TCRdb's copy carries only in-frame clones and drops some. The sample has about 380,000 clones, 95% seen once. CDR1 and CDR2 from the germline V gene are ENHRY and SYGVKD. The CDR3 extends over 15 amino acids. Trimming at V came to 0 bases and at J to 2 bases, leaving 1 base not matched to a gene. This chain joins TRBV10-3 and TRBJ2-3; 8 bases map to TRBD2. The sequence was collected from a human donor. Sequenced: thymocytes. CDR3 in amino acids: CAISESTSATDTQYF. DNA for the CDR3: TGTGCCATCAGTGAGTCGACTAGCGCCACAGATACGCAGTATTTT.